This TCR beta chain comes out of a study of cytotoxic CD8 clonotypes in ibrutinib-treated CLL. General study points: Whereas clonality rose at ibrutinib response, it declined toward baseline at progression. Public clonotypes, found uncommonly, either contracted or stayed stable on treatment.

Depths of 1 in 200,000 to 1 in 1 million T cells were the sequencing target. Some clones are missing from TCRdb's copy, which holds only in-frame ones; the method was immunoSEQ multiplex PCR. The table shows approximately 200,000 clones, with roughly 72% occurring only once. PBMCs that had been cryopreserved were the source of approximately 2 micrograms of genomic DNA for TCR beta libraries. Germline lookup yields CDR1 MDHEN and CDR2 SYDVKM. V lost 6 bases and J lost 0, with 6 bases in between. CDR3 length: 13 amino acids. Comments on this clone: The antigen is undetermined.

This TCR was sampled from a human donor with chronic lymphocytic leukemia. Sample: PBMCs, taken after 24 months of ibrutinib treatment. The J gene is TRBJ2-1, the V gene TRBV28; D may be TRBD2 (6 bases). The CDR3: CASSGSSYNEQFF. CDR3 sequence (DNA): TGTGCCAGCAGCGGGAGCTCCTACAATGAGCAGTTCTTC.